Presented here are 22 T cell receptor beta chains from one specimen sequenced in a study of neurological immune-mediated disorders. TCRdb passed the 5' RACE reads through MiXCR, listing each CDR3 protein once. The sample consists of 39,000 or so distinct CDR3 sequences, about 4.8% of them appearing once. The sample taken for sequencing was CD4+ T cells from blood. These receptors were obtained from a man younger than 35 in good health.

This clonotype was recorded many times. The rearrangement uses TRBV29-1 and TRBJ2-5; D perhaps matches TRBD2 (7 bases). The CDR3 is 14 residues long. Trimming left V 3 bases short and J 3 bases short, with 14 bases between. Germline V gene lookup returns CDR1 SQVTM and CDR2 ANQGSEA. The CDR3 DNA reads as TGCAGCGTTGACGGTTCGGGGGGCGAAGAGACCCAGTACTTC. It is translated as CSVDGSGGEETQYF.

This clonotype was observed at least ten times. Compared with germline, one end of the junction differs, possibly owing to a read error. The chain employs TRBV3-1 and TRBJ1-2; D is unresolved. The germline gives CDR1 LGHDT, CDR2 YNNKEL (reference sequence). The CDR3 totals 13 residues. CDR3 amino acids: CASSQESEGGYTF. The CDR3 nucleotides are TGTGCCAGCAGTCAAGAGTCGGAGGGTGGCTACACCTTC.

The sample holds many counts of this clonotype. The V call is TRBV9, the J call TRBJ2-7; weak D call: TRBD2 (5 bases). This CDR3 has 13 amino acids. CDR1 is SGDLS, CDR2 YYNGEE, per germline. The V gene lost 10 bases and the J gene lost 3 bases, with 17 bases spanning the gap. CDR3 in amino acids: CASSVGGLYEQYF. The CDR3 region has the DNA TGTGCCTCCAGTGTGGGCGGGCTCTACGAGCAGTACTTC.

This clonotype was counted only a few times. The J gene is TRBJ1-1, the V gene TRBV18, with TRBD1 matching over 9 bases. This CDR3 comprises 16 residues. Germline CDR1 is KGHSH and CDR2 is LQKENI. The ends lost 6 bases at V and 3 bases at J; junction bases unmatched: 11. The CDR3, as DNA: TGTGCCAGCTCGCCATTACAGGGGGCACGCTACACTGAAGCTTTCTTT. Protein sequence: CASSPLQGARYTEAFF.

This clonotype was seen ten or more times. The rearrangement joins TRBV20-1 to TRBJ1-6; D unresolved. CDR1 is DFQATT, CDR2 SNEGSKA, per germline (reference sequence). V was clipped by 2 bases and J by 6 bases, with 14 bases between them. The CDR3 loop spans 15 amino acids. In DNA form, the CDR3 reads TGCAGTGCTAGAACGGTGCCGAACTCTAATTCACCCCTCCACTTT. This encodes CSARTVPNSNSPLHF.

In its sample, this clonotype was seen many times. The chain is built from TRBV7-2 and TRBJ2-1; D not resolved. CDR3 length: 15 residues. The ends were cut back, 1 base at V and 4 bases at J, with 11 bases in the middle. The germline V gene encodes CDR1 SGHTA and CDR2 FQGNSA. In DNA, the CDR3 is TGTGCCAGCAGCTTAGATGCCGGCAGTTACAATGAGCAGTTCTTC. It codes for CASSLDAGSYNEQFF.

On this clonotype itself: Mismatch with germline at one junction end may stem from a read error. The chain links TRBV20-1 to TRBJ1-6; D remains ambiguous. The CDR3 spans 12 residues. Germline CDR1 and CDR2: DFQATT and SNEGSKA (reference sequence). The CDR3 bases are TGCAGTGATAGAGTCCCCGATTCACCCCTCCACTTT. Translating gives CSDRVPDSPLHF.

This clonotype was observed at least ten times. The chain uses TRBV5-6 and TRBJ1-4, with TRBD1 identical over 8 bases. There are 16 residues in the CDR3. Unmatched junction bases numbered 1, after V lost 0 bases and J lost 0 bases. Germline CDR1 SGHDT, CDR2 YYEEEE. CDR3 amino acids: CASSLDRGSTNEKLFF. The CDR3 DNA is TGTGCCAGCAGCTTGGACAGGGGGTCAACTAATGAAAAACTGTTTTTT.

This clonotype has ten or more counts. The chain uses TRBV12-3 or TRBV12-4 and TRBJ1-1, with D possibly matching TRBD1 (5 bases). With 7 bases removed from V and 1 base from J, the gap between germline ends came to 13 bases. The CDR3 sequence is 14 residues long. CDR3: CASTSQGSNTEAFF. CDR3 nucleotide sequence: TGTGCCAGCACCTCCCAGGGATCGAACACTGAAGCTTTCTTT.

This clonotype was observed many times. V is TRBV20-1 and J is TRBJ2-5; D is perhaps TRBD1 (5 bases). Trimming removed 0 bases from V and 5 bases from J, with 19 bases in between. There are 16 residues in the CDR3. Germline CDR1 is DFQATT and CDR2 is SNEGSKA (reference sequence). The CDR3 spells CSARDPRSSPGETQYF. The CDR3 DNA reads as TGCAGTGCTAGAGATCCCAGGTCAAGCCCAGGGGAGACCCAGTACTTC.

This clonotype was recorded at least ten times. The J gene is TRBJ2-7, the V gene TRBV6-2 or TRBV6-3; 9 bases are a match to TRBD1. The CDR3 extends over 16 amino acids. V trimming: 0 bases; J trimming: 7 bases; junction bases outside the gene matches: 10. Germline V gene lookup returns CDR1 MNHEY and CDR2 SVGEGT. CDR3 loop: CASSYSTGQGSREQYF. In nucleotides, the CDR3 is TGTGCCAGCAGTTACTCGACGGGACAGGGATCTAGGGAGCAGTACTTC.

This clonotype has a count of ten or more. The chain carries TRBV30 and TRBJ1-1; 7 bases line up with TRBD1. The CDR3 sequence is 12 residues long. The V and J ends lost 7 bases and 11 bases, in that order; junction bases with no gene match: 13. Germline V CDR1 and CDR2: GTSNPN, SVGIG (reference sequence). CDR3 DNA sequence: TGTGCCTCGAATTGGGACAGCACCGAGGCTTTCTTT. The encoded protein is CASNWDSTEAFF.

This clonotype was counted many times. The rearrangement joins TRBV5-1 to TRBJ2-5; the match to TRBD1 covers 8 bases. V shed 2 bases, J shed 6 bases, and the junction held 9 bases outside the gene matches. Germline CDR1 reads SGHRS; CDR2 reads YFSETQ. The CDR3 totals 15 residues. The CDR3 here is CASSFLSGGLKTQYF. The CDR3 region has the DNA TGCGCCAGCAGCTTCTTGTCAGGGGGCTTGAAGACCCAGTACTTC. Variable domain in full (rest from reference TRBV5-1 and TRBJ2-5): KAGVTQTPRYLIKTRGQQVTLSCSPISGHRSVSWYQQTPGQGLQFLFEYFSETQRNKGNFPGRFSGRQFSNSRSEMNVSTLELGDSALYLCASSFLSGGLKTQYFGPGTRLLVL.

This clonotype was picked up many times. The J gene is TRBJ1-4, the V gene TRBV6-5, with unresolved D. V was clipped by 6 bases and J by 5 bases, with 13 bases between them. This CDR3 has 14 amino acids. Germline CDR1 reads MNHEY; CDR2 reads SVGAGI. The CDR3 loop reads CASRTGYSNEKLFF. CDR3 sequence (DNA): TGTGCCAGCAGAACGGGTTACTCCAATGAAAAACTGTTTTTT.

This clonotype has ten or more counts. The chain uses TRBV12-3 or TRBV12-4 and TRBJ2-3, with D unclear. CDR3 size: 10 residues. With 5 bases removed from V and 9 bases from J, the gap between germline ends came to 6 bases. The chain's CDR3 is CASSTLTQYF. Written as DNA, the CDR3 is TGTGCCAGCAGTACCCTAACGCAGTATTTT.

This clonotype was detected ten times or more. The gene calls are TRBV20-1 and TRBJ2-3; possible D gene TRBD2, 5 bases. The length of the CDR3 is 14 residues. Trimming left V 5 bases short and J 4 bases short, with 16 bases between. Germline V lookup: CDR1 DFQATT, CDR2 SNEGSKA (reference sequence). CDR3 sequence (DNA): TGCAGTGCTCCCGGGGTCCCTTGGGCAGATACGCAGTATTTT. This gives the protein CSAPGVPWADTQYF.

This clonotype came up many times. The chain recombines TRBV6-5 with TRBJ1-1; no clear D gene. With 5 bases removed from V and 3 bases from J, the gap between germline ends came to 7 bases. This CDR3 region has 12 residues. Per germline, CDR1 MNHEY and CDR2 SVGAGI. The CDR3: CASSERHTEAFF. In nucleotides, the CDR3 is TGTGCCAGCAGTGAGAGGCACACTGAAGCTTTCTTT.

This clonotype showed up many times. The chain links TRBV6-1 to TRBJ1-1; D is ambiguous. Between the trimmed V and J ends, which lost 7 bases and 3 bases, there was a span of 12 bases. Germline values: CDR1 MNHNS, CDR2 SASEGT. This CDR3 has 13 amino acids. The CDR3 region has the DNA TGTGCCAGCAATCCAGAACCCTACACTGAAGCTTTCTTT. Amino acid sequence: CASNPEPYTEAFF.

This clonotype was seen many times. The chain carries TRBV6-6 and TRBJ1-1; D may be TRBD1 (5 bases). V dropped 7 bases and J dropped 6 bases, with 21 bases sitting between them. Germline V gene lookup returns CDR1 MNHNY and CDR2 SVGAGI (reference sequence). The CDR3 has 15 residues. CDR3 residues: CASTDHIGGSSEAFF. Written as DNA, the CDR3 is TGTGCCAGCACGGATCATATCGGGGGGTCATCTGAAGCTTTCTTT.

This clonotype has a count of ten or more. The chain recombines TRBV12-3 or TRBV12-4 with TRBJ2-5, with 11 bases identical to TRBD2. The V segment lost 6 bases and the J segment 0 bases; nucleotides outside the gene matches: 6. The CDR3 consists of 16 residues. CDR3 nucleotide sequence: TGTGCCAGCAGCCTAGCGGGGGGCAGGGACCAAGAGACCCAGTACTTC. Translating gives CASSLAGGRDQETQYF.

A few counts support this clonotype. V usage is TRBV6-6 and J usage is TRBJ2-7, with 8 bases that match TRBD1. Losses at the gene ends were 8 bases for V and 4 bases for J; bases not matched to a gene: 4. The germline V gene encodes CDR1 MNHNY and CDR2 SVGAGI (reference sequence). This CDR3 spans 12 amino acids. CDR3 in amino acids: CASGQGTYEQYF. The DNA for the CDR3 is TGTGCCAGCGGACAGGGTACTTACGAGCAGTACTTC.

This clonotype has a count of ten or more. The chain uses TRBV15 and TRBJ1-1; a weak D match, TRBD1 (6 bases). This CDR3 contains 13 residues. V shed 5 bases and J shed 9 bases, with 16 bases lying between them. From germline, CDR1 is LNHNV and CDR2 YYDKDF (reference sequence). CDR3 region: CATSGQTGTQAFF. The CDR3, as DNA: TGTGCCACCAGCGGCCAAACAGGGACCCAAGCTTTCTTT.